A selection of T cell receptor beta chains follows, all from one sample in a study of blood T cell repertoires in COVID-19. Sequenced by immunoSEQ multiplex PCR; TCRdb stores in-frame clones only, minus some. The sample comprises over 150,000 clones, about 88% of which are singletons, and about 3.5% rests with the top ten. Sequencing input: PBMCs or T cells enriched from blood (not recorded which). These receptor sequences come from a woman in her 30s who had recovered from COVID-19. The CDR3 runs from the conserved cysteine through the conserved F or W. A D gene is named only where the DNA matches it firmly. Clone size appears in some rows only: once, few, many, or a class for an expanded clone.

length,J,size,V,D,CDR3,DNA
14,TRBJ1-2,NA,TRBV19,TRBD1,CASNPPTGRHGYTF,TGTGCCAGTAACCCCCCGACAGGGAGACATGGCTACACCTTC
13,TRBJ1-1,NA,TRBV2,NA,CASNFGGVTEAFF,TGTGCCAGCAACTTTGGGGGGGTCACTGAAGCTTTCTTT
11,TRBJ2-5,NA,TRBV6-5,NA,CASSSFETQYF,TGTGCCAGCAGTTCGTTCGAGACCCAGTACTTC
14,TRBJ2-5,NA,TRBV19,NA,CASSITSSQETQYF,TGTGCCAGTAGTATTACATCCTCTCAAGAGACCCAGTACTTC
14,TRBJ1-3,few,TRBV5-1,NA,CASSGGSAGNTIYF,TGCGCCAGTAGCGGAGGGAGTGCTGGAAACACCATATATTTT
18,TRBJ2-5,NA,TRBV7-9,TRBD2,CASSPGTSGRPSLETQYF,TGTGCCAGCAGCCCCGGGACTAGCGGGAGGCCCTCCTTGGAGACCCAGTACTTC
19,TRBJ1-1,NA,TRBV19,NA,CASRSHHSPGSSWDTEAFF,TGTGCCAGTAGGTCGCACCACTCGCCAGGGTCTAGTTGGGACACTGAAGCTTTCTTT
14,TRBJ1-4,NA,TRBV5-6,TRBD1,CASSLRGRNEKLFF,TGTGCCAGCAGCTTGAGGGGGCGGAATGAAAAACTGTTTTTT
17,TRBJ1-1,NA,TRBV19,NA,CASSIVEARRKNTEAFF,TGTGCCAGTAGTATAGTAGAAGCTCGGCGGAAGAACACTGAAGCTTTCTTT
17,TRBJ1-6,NA,TRBV10-3,TRBD1,CAISESGQAVYNSPLHF,TGTGCCATCAGTGAGTCGGGACAGGCGGTATACAATTCACCCCTCCACTTT
13,TRBJ2-1,NA,TRBV10-3,TRBD1,CAIGDRGPGEQFF,TGTGCCATTGGGGACAGGGGGCCTGGTGAGCAGTTCTTC
15,TRBJ2-2,NA,TRBV28,TRBD1,CASMEDRVYTGELFF,TGTGCCAGCATGGAGGACAGGGTATACACCGGGGAGCTGTTTTTT
13,TRBJ1-5,NA,TRBV18,NA,CASSLESNQPQHF,TGTGCCAGCTCACTGGAGAGCAATCAGCCCCAGCATTTT
16,TRBJ1-1,NA,TRBV28,TRBD1,CASSPRDRGRNTEAFF,TGTGCCAGCAGTCCCCGGGACAGGGGGCGGAACACTGAAGCTTTCTTT
15,TRBJ1-5,NA,TRBV6-1,NA,CASSEWGEGNQPQHF,TGTGCCAGCAGTGAATGGGGAGAGGGTAATCAGCCCCAGCATTTT
18,TRBJ2-5,NA,TRBV5-8,TRBD2,CASSFGRIGGGAGETQYF,TGTGCCAGCAGCTTTGGTCGAATAGGCGGGGGGGCAGGAGAGACCCAGTACTTC
14,TRBJ2-3,NA,TRBV28,NA,CASSFYGVADTQYF,TGTGCCAGCAGTTTTTACGGGGTAGCAGATACGCAGTATTTT
13,TRBJ2-3,NA,TRBV7-3,NA,CASSLNEADTQYF,TGTGCCAGCAGCTTAAATGAGGCAGATACGCAGTATTTT
12,TRBJ1-2,NA,TRBV5-4,NA,CASSLRGSGYTF,TGTGCCAGCAGCTTAAGGGGGTCCGGCTACACCTTC
15,TRBJ2-7,few,TRBV4-1,NA,CASSQHLSVPLEQYF,TGCGCCAGCAGCCAACACCTATCGGTCCCGCTCGAGCAGTACTTC
14,TRBJ2-2,NA,TRBV28,NA,CASSLYLGFGELFF,TGTGCCAGCAGTTTATATCTCGGGTTCGGGGAGCTGTTTTTT
19,TRBJ2-6,NA,TRBV7-9,TRBD2,CASSSIPGTSTSGANVLTF,TGTGCCAGCAGCTCCATCCCCGGGACTAGCACCTCTGGGGCCAACGTCCTGACTTTC
21,TRBJ2-2,NA,TRBV10-1,TRBD1,CASSERGTGGAMSRNTGELFF,TGCGCCAGCAGTGAGAGGGGAACAGGGGGCGCAATGAGTAGGAACACCGGGGAGCTGTTTTTT
13,TRBJ2-4,NA,TRBV24-1,NA,CATSGTSGNIQYF,TGTGCCACCAGTGGTACCTCAGGGAACATTCAGTACTTC
16,TRBJ1-1,NA,TRBV19,NA,CASSPFTGFMNTEAFF,TGTGCCAGTAGCCCTTTTACAGGCTTCATGAACACTGAAGCTTTCTTT
16,TRBJ2-5,NA,TRBV7-9,TRBD1,CASSVPDRVGAETQYF,TGTGCCAGCAGCGTCCCGGACAGGGTGGGGGCAGAGACCCAGTACTTC
13,TRBJ1-2,NA,TRBV12-3/TRBV12-4,TRBD1,CASSLGQGNGYTF,TGTGCCAGCAGCCTGGGACAGGGCAATGGCTACACCTTC
14,TRBJ2-7,NA,TRBV7-9,TRBD1,CASSLTGTGNEQYF,TGTGCCAGCAGCTTAACCGGGACAGGGAACGAGCAGTACTTC
17,TRBJ1-3,few,TRBV2,NA,CASSDTTVLSSGNTIYF,TGTGCCAGCAGTGATACGACAGTACTGAGCTCTGGAAACACCATATATTTT
15,TRBJ1-3,NA,TRBV5-1,TRBD1,CASSLSGQDPGIIYF,TGCGCCAGCAGCCTCAGCGGACAGGACCCCGGAATCATATATTTT
15,TRBJ2-7,NA,TRBV18,TRBD1,CASSPLGQSSYEQYF,TGTGCCAGCTCACCATTGGGACAGAGCTCCTACGAGCAGTACTTC
14,TRBJ2-7,NA,TRBV11-3,TRBD1,CASSPGDSSYEQYF,TGTGCCAGCAGCCCTGGGGACAGCTCCTACGAGCAGTACTTC
14,TRBJ1-1,NA,TRBV29-1,NA,CSVAPLTGNTEAFF,TGCAGCGTTGCTCCCCTAACAGGTAACACTGAAGCTTTCTTT
15,TRBJ2-1,NA,TRBV7-3,NA,CASSPGSGLGNEQFF,TGTGCCAGCAGCCCGGGGAGCGGGCTAGGCAATGAGCAGTTCTTC
14,TRBJ2-5,few,TRBV7-3,NA,CASSLPGDGATQYF,TGTGCCAGCAGCCTCCCGGGAGATGGGGCGACCCAGTACTTC
16,TRBJ1-2,NA,TRBV28,TRBD1,CASSFTMTGTGYGYTF,TGTGCCAGCAGTTTCACCATGACAGGGACGGGGTATGGCTACACCTTC
14,TRBJ2-7,NA,TRBV28,TRBD2,CASSPTSGTYEQYF,TGTGCCAGCAGCCCGACTAGCGGGACGTACGAGCAGTACTTC
15,TRBJ2-3,NA,TRBV6-4,TRBD2,CASSKRGASTDTQYF,TGTGCCAGCAGTAAGCGGGGGGCTAGCACAGATACGCAGTATTTT
17,TRBJ2-3,NA,TRBV6-1,NA,CASSALGGRGFPDTQYF,TGTGCCAGCAGTGCTCTAGGTGGCCGGGGATTCCCAGATACGCAGTATTTT
12,TRBJ1-1,NA,TRBV11-2,TRBD1,CASNSGGSEAFF,TGTGCCAGCAACTCAGGGGGCTCTGAAGCTTTCTTT
14,TRBJ1-6,NA,TRBV6-5,NA,CASSVTGLNSPLHF,TGTGCCAGCTCCGTGACAGGCCTAAATTCACCCCTCCACTTT
17,TRBJ1-5,NA,TRBV7-8,TRBD1,CASSPGYRGKGNQPQHF,TGTGCCAGCAGCCCCGGCTACAGGGGGAAGGGCAATCAGCCCCAGCATTTT
17,TRBJ1-1,NA,TRBV10-2,NA,CASSDPRTGETRTEAFF,TGCGCCAGCAGTGACCCCCGCACAGGCGAAACGAGGACTGAAGCTTTCTTT